The 30 T cell receptor beta chains below all came from one sample that was sequenced in a study of blood T cell repertoires in COVID-19. The assay was immunoSEQ multiplex PCR, and TCRdb's table has in-frame clones only and misses some. Of about 160,000 clones in the sample, about 80% are singletons; the top ten hold about 20%. Sequencing was performed on peripheral blood. The source is a woman older than 75 with acute or convalescent COVID-19.

The chain carries TRBV30 and TRBJ2-7; D unresolved. CDR1 and CDR2 from the germline V gene are GTSNPN and SVGIG (reference sequence). With 0 bases removed from V and 7 bases from J, the gap between germline ends came to 7 bases. The CDR3 extends over 11 amino acids. The CDR3 bases are TGTGCCTGGAGTGTACAGTATGAGCAGTACTTC. Its translation: CAWSVQYEQYF.

V is TRBV27 and J is TRBJ2-1; 14 bases align to TRBD2. The CDR3 is 17 amino acids. J lost 4 bases, V lost 5 bases, and 7 bases had no gene match. Germline V lookup: CDR1 MNHEY, CDR2 SMNVEV (reference sequence). CDR3 residues: CASSPRLAGGLYNEQFF. CDR3 nucleotides: TGTGCCAGCAGTCCCCGACTAGCGGGAGGGCTTTACAATGAGCAGTTCTTC.

The CDR3 DNA reads as TGTGCCAGCAGCCTACAGGCACTGTGGGAAAAACTGTTTTTT. Translated: CASSLQALWEKLFF. V is TRBV6-6 and J is TRBJ1-4, with a possible D match to TRBD1 (5 bases). The CDR3 length is 14 residues. V lost 6 bases and J lost 8, with 16 bases in between. Germline CDR1 MNHNY, CDR2 SVGAGI (reference sequence).

The V gene is TRBV16, the J gene TRBJ2-7; 9 positions match TRBD1. The CDR3 is 16 amino acids. V lost 4 bases and J lost 1; bases outside the gene matches: 8. Germline CDR1 is KGHSY and CDR2 is FQNENV. CDR3 region: CASSLLSGTGSYEQYF. The CDR3, as DNA: TGTGCCAGCAGCCTTTTATCCGGGACAGGGTCCTACGAGCAGTACTTC.

This sequence joins TRBV20-1 and TRBJ2-1; TRBD2 matches 10 bases. V gave up 3 bases and J gave up 7 bases; unmatched junction bases: 9. Germline CDR1 and CDR2: DFQATT and SNEGSKA (reference sequence). The CDR3 has 15 residues. The CDR3 coding sequence is TGCAGTGCTAGTGGGTTTACTAGCGGGACTAATGAGCAGTTCTTC. Translation: CSASGFTSGTNEQFF.

The rearrangement uses TRBV6-2 or TRBV6-3 and TRBJ1-2; unclear D gene. Per the germline V gene, CDR1 is MNHEY and CDR2 is SVGEGT. V was pared by 4 bases and J by 2 bases, with 8 bases between. CDR3 length: 13 residues. CDR3: CASSSTTNYGYTF. The CDR3 DNA is TGTGCCAGCAGTTCTACGACAAACTATGGCTACACCTTC.

J is TRBJ1-1 and V is TRBV18; D is ambiguous. The CDR3 is 14 residues long. Germline CDR1 KGHSH, CDR2 LQKENI. Deletions cut 3 bases from V and 1 base from J, with 9 bases between. As DNA, the CDR3 is TGTGCCAGCTCACCGATGGGGAGGAACACTGAAGCTTTCTTT. It translates to CASSPMGRNTEAFF.

This clone was detected a few times. V and J are TRBV3-1 (or the pseudogene TRBV3-2) and TRBJ2-3; TRBD2 matches 11 bases. This CDR3 is built from 20 residues. The V and J ends lost 4 bases and 2 bases, in that order; junction bases with no gene match: 17. Per germline, CDR1 LGHDT and CDR2 YNNKEL (reference sequence). CDR3: CASSLGHPGGTSGATDTQYF. For the CDR3, the DNA is TGTGCCAGCAGCCTCGGGCACCCGGGCGGGACTAGCGGAGCCACAGATACGCAGTATTTT.

The chain links TRBV11-2 to TRBJ2-1; 10 bases match TRBD2. J lost 0 bases, V lost 6 bases, and 2 bases had no gene match. The CDR3 totals 15 residues. The V gene's germline CDR1 is SGHAT and CDR2 FQNNGV. DNA for the CDR3: TGTGCCAGCAGACCTAGCGGGAGCTCCTACAATGAGCAGTTCTTC. Its protein product is CASRPSGSSYNEQFF.

The chain joins TRBV5-1 to TRBJ2-3; 8 bases match TRBD1. The CDR3 is 16 residues long. Germline V gene data show CDR1 as SGHRS and CDR2 as YFSETQ. Trimming removed 0 bases from V and 4 bases from J; junction bases left unmatched: 7. The CDR3 reads CASSLARTGWADTQYF. The CDR3 DNA is TGCGCCAGCAGCTTGGCCCGGACAGGGTGGGCAGATACGCAGTATTTT.

The rearrangement links TRBV6-5 to TRBJ1-2; tentatively, D is TRBD1 (6 bases). This CDR3 has 14 residues. CDR1 is MNHEY and CDR2 is SVGAGI in the germline V gene. V was clipped by 6 bases and J by 4 bases, with 15 bases between them. The CDR3 DNA follows: TGTGCCAGCAGCCCCACCAGGGGAACCTATGGCTACACCTTC. It encodes CASSPTRGTYGYTF.

There are a few counts of this clone. The gene calls are TRBV7-9 and TRBJ2-1, with 10 bases identical to TRBD2. V lost 7 bases, J lost 0 bases, and 6 bases stayed unmatched. The CDR3 runs 16 residues. Germline V gene sequence: CDR1 SEHNR, CDR2 FQNEAQ (reference sequence). The CDR3 nucleotides read TGTGCCAGCACCCTAGCGGGAGCGGGCTCCTACAATGAGCAGTTCTTC. Translating it yields CASTLAGAGSYNEQFF.

There are a few counts of this clone. This sequence joins TRBV18 and TRBJ1-4, with TRBD1 as a possible D gene (5 bases). The CDR3 totals 16 residues. Looked up from germline, CDR1 is KGHSH and CDR2 is LQKENI. V was pared by 5 bases and J by 4 bases, with 17 bases between. The CDR3 coding sequence is TGTGCCAGCTCAATTATGCCGGGACTTCGTAATGAAAAACTGTTTTTT. Encoded protein: CASSIMPGLRNEKLFF.

V is TRBV7-9 and J is TRBJ1-6, with D uncertain. Germline CDR1 and CDR2: SEHNR and FQNEAQ (reference sequence). The CDR3 sequence is 13 residues long. The ends were cut back, 7 bases at V and 7 bases at J, with 11 bases in the middle. The CDR3 loop is CASTGTENSPLHF. The DNA of the CDR3 is TGTGCCAGCACCGGAACAGAGAATTCACCCCTCCACTTT.

V and J are TRBV19 and TRBJ2-7; 12 nucleotides align to TRBD2. This CDR3 is built from 13 residues. V was clipped by 10 bases and J by 4 bases; unmatched bases: 5. CDR1 and CDR2 from the germline V gene are LNHDA and SQIVND (reference sequence). CDR3 loop: CATKGTSGYEQYF. DNA of the CDR3: TGTGCCACCAAGGGGACTAGCGGGTACGAGCAGTACTTC.

This clone is a singleton in its sample. The gene calls are TRBV18 and TRBJ2-1; 8 bases are a match to TRBD2. The germline V gene encodes CDR1 KGHSH and CDR2 LQKENI. The CDR3 has 16 amino acids. After removal of 10 bases from V and 2 bases from J, the junction contained 13 bases not matched to a gene. The CDR3 DNA reads as TGTGCCACCCCCCCCGGCGGCGGGAGGACCTACAATGAGCAGTTCTTC. Translated: CATPPGGGRTYNEQFF.

This clone was recorded a few times. Other DNA sequences of this sample code for an identical CDR3. The genes are TRBV3-1 (or the pseudogene TRBV3-2) and TRBJ1-3; 7 bases fit TRBD1. The CDR3 is 16 amino acids. Germline assignment: CDR1 LGHDT and CDR2 YNNKEL (reference sequence). V was pared by 1 base and J by 5 bases, with 8 bases of the junction left unmatched. DNA for the CDR3: TGTGCCAGCAGCCAAGGGCCGCCGGGACAGAGAAACACCATATATTTT. It codes for CASSQGPPGQRNTIYF.

This clone was seen a few times. J is TRBJ2-2 and V is TRBV2; possibly TRBD1 for D (8 bases). Trimming took off 7 bases at V and 6 bases at J, with 15 bases between the two ends. The CDR3 covers 14 residues. CDR1 and CDR2 from the germline V gene are SNHLY and FYNNEI. CDR3 in DNA: TGTGCCAGCAAAGCGGGACAGGCCCCCGGGGAGCTGTTTTTT. It yields the protein CASKAGQAPGELFF.

This chain links TRBV7-9 with TRBJ2-5, with D possibly matching TRBD1 (6 bases). With 3 bases removed from V and 4 bases from J, the gap between germline ends came to 9 bases. The CDR3 contains 13 residues. CDR1 SEHNR and CDR2 FQNEAQ come from the germline V gene (reference sequence). In nucleotides, the CDR3 is TGTGCCAGCAGCTTTATAGGGGGAGAGACCCAGTACTTC. Its protein product is CASSFIGGETQYF.

V usage is TRBV5-6 and J usage is TRBJ1-4; 8 bases match TRBD1. CDR1 and CDR2 (germline): SGHDT, YYEEEE. The ends lost 4 bases at V and 3 bases at J; junction bases unmatched: 5. This CDR3 spans 15 amino acids. The CDR3 bases are TGTGCCAGCAGCCGCAGGGGGCTAGCTAATGAAAAACTGTTTTTT. Its translation is CASSRRGLANEKLFF.

CDR3 residues: CASSGGTGRTGELFF. The CDR3, as DNA: TGCGCCAGCAGCGGCGGGACAGGGAGGACCGGGGAGCTGTTTTTT. The V gene is TRBV5-1, the J gene TRBJ2-2; 9 nucleotides line up with TRBD1. The V gene's germline CDR1 is SGHRS and CDR2 YFSETQ. The CDR3 is 15 residues long. V shed 4 bases, J shed 5 bases, and the junction held 6 bases outside the gene matches. The whole variable domain, remainder taken from reference TRBV5-1 and TRBJ2-2, is KAGVTQTPRYLIKTRGQQVTLSCSPISGHRSVSWYQQTPGQGLQFLFEYFSETQRNKGNFPGRFSGRQFSNSRSEMNVSTLELGDSALYLCASSGGTGRTGELFFGEGSRLTVL.

This clone is a singleton in its sample. The CDR3 reads CASPGQGASTEAFF. The CDR3 DNA reads as TGTGCCAGCCCCGGGCAGGGGGCGAGTACTGAAGCTTTCTTT. V usage is TRBV28 and J usage is TRBJ1-1; 8 bases match TRBD1. The CDR3 totals 14 residues. Germline CDR1 is MDHEN and CDR2 is SYDVKM. Unmatched junction bases numbered 10, after V lost 8 bases and J lost 5 bases.

The rearrangement joins TRBV7-8 to TRBJ1-1, with 9 bases fitting TRBD1. The CDR3 extends over 15 amino acids. Germline CDR1 SGHVS, CDR2 FQNEAQ. With 3 bases clipped from V and 8 bases from J, the junction kept 10 bases outside the gene matches. The CDR3 spells CASSLRDREGAEAFF. The DNA of the CDR3 is TGTGCCAGCAGCTTGAGGGACAGGGAAGGTGCCGAAGCTTTCTTT.

This clone was observed a few times. CDR3 bases: TGTGCCAACGGGATTATCTGCCACGAGCAGTACTTC. It encodes CANGIICHEQYF. The gene calls are TRBV6-6 and TRBJ2-7, with D possibly matching TRBD2 (5 bases). Trimming removed 10 bases from V and 5 bases from J, with 15 bases in between. This CDR3 has 12 amino acids. Germline V gene data show CDR1 as MNHNY and CDR2 as SVGAGI (reference sequence).

The V gene is TRBV6-5, the J gene TRBJ1-5; D might be TRBD1 (5 bases). Deletions cut 6 bases from V and 3 bases from J, with 12 bases between. Per the germline V gene, CDR1 is MNHEY and CDR2 is SVGAGI. The CDR3 length is 14 residues. CDR3: CASSPTGYNQPQHF. The DNA of the CDR3 is TGTGCCAGCAGCCCCACAGGTTACAATCAGCCCCAGCATTTT.

The chain uses TRBV11-3 and TRBJ2-1; 8 nucleotides agree with TRBD1. With V trimmed by 5 bases and J by 3 bases, 3 bases remained unmatched. Germline assignment: CDR1 SGHNT and CDR2 YENEEA. The CDR3 is made up of 14 amino acids. CDR3 sequence reads: CASSGQGDYNEQFF. CDR3 in DNA: TGTGCCAGCAGCGGACAGGGCGACTACAATGAGCAGTTCTTC.

This clone was recorded a few times. This chain links TRBV2 with TRBJ2-3; TRBD2 aligns across 13 bases. The CDR3 extends over 16 amino acids. The ends lost 6 bases at V and 3 bases at J; junction bases unmatched: 6. CDR1 and CDR2 (germline): SNHLY, FYNNEI. This CDR3 is CASRRGLAGATDTQYF. DNA for the CDR3: TGTGCCAGCAGACGCGGACTAGCGGGAGCTACAGATACGCAGTATTTT.

The V call is TRBV10-3, the J call TRBJ1-1; D possibly corresponds to TRBD1 (6 bases). Germline V CDR1 and CDR2: ENHRY, SYGVKD. Trimming took off 4 bases at V and 7 bases at J, with 13 bases between the two ends. This CDR3 is 13 amino acids long. CDR3 in DNA: TGTGCCATCAGTGGTGGCAGGGGTTTTGAAGCTTTCTTT. It is translated as CAISGGRGFEAFF.

This clone turned up a few times. J is TRBJ2-5 and V is TRBV29-1; 8 nucleotides line up with TRBD1. The CDR3 loop spans 14 amino acids. Unmatched junction bases numbered 9, after V lost 8 bases and J lost 1 base. Germline V CDR1 and CDR2: SQVTM, ANQGSEA. The CDR3 DNA sequence: TGCAGCACGACCGGACAGGGCGTCCAAGAGACCCAGTACTTC. This gives the protein CSTTGQGVQETQYF.

The count of this clone is one. V usage is TRBV4-2 and J usage is TRBJ2-1; 7 positions match TRBD2. The V gene's germline CDR1 is LGHNA and CDR2 YNFKEQ. The CDR3 spans 17 residues. J gave up 4 bases and V 1 base, and 10 bases lay outside the gene matches. In nucleotides, the CDR3 is TGTGCCAGCAGCCAAGCCCCCGGGGGGTCAGGGTACAATGAGCAGTTCTTC. It specifies CASSQAPGGSGYNEQFF.